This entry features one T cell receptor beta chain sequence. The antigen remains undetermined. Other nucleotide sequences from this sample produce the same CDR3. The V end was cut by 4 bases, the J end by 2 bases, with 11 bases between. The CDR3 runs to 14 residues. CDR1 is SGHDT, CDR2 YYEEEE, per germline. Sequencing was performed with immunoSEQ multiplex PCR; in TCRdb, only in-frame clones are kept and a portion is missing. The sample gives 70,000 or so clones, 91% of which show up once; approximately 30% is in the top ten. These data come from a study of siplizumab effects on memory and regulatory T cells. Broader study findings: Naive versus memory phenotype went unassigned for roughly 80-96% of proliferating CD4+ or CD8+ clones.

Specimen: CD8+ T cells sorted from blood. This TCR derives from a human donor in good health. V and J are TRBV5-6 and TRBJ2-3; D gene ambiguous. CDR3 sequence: CASSPDGFTDTQYF. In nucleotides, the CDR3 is TGTGCCAGCAGCCCGGACGGATTCACAGATACGCAGTATTTT.